One sample yielded the 24 T cell receptor beta chains listed below, sequenced in a study of CD8 T cells in ankylosing spondylitis (dated by TCRdb to 2015 to 2018). The method behind the library was 5' RACE. Sequencer: Illumina HiSeq 2500. TCRdb handled the public reads itself, with Q25 trimming in fastp and clone calling in MiXCR, and kept productive beta chains. Each CDR3 protein gets just one entry, which takes the most common genes and DNA from the rows behind it. This sample has about 390,000 distinct CDR3 sequences in its table, and approximately 20% of those were observed once. The ten largest clones add up to about a sixth of the sample. Antigen specificity for these receptors is unknown. Findings and caveats that apply to the study as a whole: Blood from ankylosing spondylitis patients appeared to be characterized by a TCR beta motif composed of 7 to 9 highly homologous amino acid variants.

The specimen sequenced was blood, either unsorted or a sorted T cell fraction (not recorded which). The receptors derive from a male donor with ankylosing spondylitis.

V and J are TRBV28 and TRBJ1-2, with 8 bases fitting TRBD1. V lost 2 bases, J lost 6 bases, and 8 bases stayed unmatched. The CDR3 has 15 residues. The germline V gene encodes CDR1 MDHEN and CDR2 SYDVKM. CDR3 protein: CASSLGDRRQDGYTF. The CDR3 region has the DNA TGTGCCAGCAGTTTAGGGGACAGGCGGCAGGATGGCTACACCTTC.

The rearrangement links TRBV11-1 to TRBJ2-7, with D tentatively TRBD2 (6 bases). This CDR3 region has 18 residues. The V gene lost 0 bases and the J gene lost 0 bases, with 18 bases spanning the gap. Germline lookup yields CDR1 SGHAT and CDR2 FQDESV (reference sequence). CDR3 protein: CASSLAGGTTVVSYEQYF. CDR3 sequence (DNA): TGTGCCAGCAGCTTAGCGGGAGGAACCACCGTCGTCTCCTACGAGCAGTACTTC.

The V and J genes are TRBV20-1 and TRBJ2-5, with 7 bases lining up with TRBD1. J gave up 5 bases and V 5 bases, and 5 bases lay outside the gene matches. The CDR3 sequence is 12 residues long. Per the germline V gene, CDR1 is DFQATT and CDR2 is SNEGSKA (reference sequence). The CDR3 DNA follows: TGCAGTGCTGAACAGGGGTGGGAGACCCAGTACTTC. This gives the protein CSAEQGWETQYF.

The sample holds many counts of this clonotype. This chain connects TRBV7-2 to TRBJ2-3; TRBD2 matches at 11 bases. CDR1 and CDR2 (germline): SGHTA, FQGNSA. The V segment lost 5 bases and the J segment 5 bases; nucleotides outside the gene matches: 3. The length of the CDR3 is 14 residues. The DNA for the CDR3 is TGTGCCAGCAGCCCCGGACTAGCGGGAGATACGCAGTATTTT. It yields the protein CASSPGLAGDTQYF.

The V gene is TRBV5-1, the J gene TRBJ2-3; D call uncertain. CDR3 length equals 14 residues. Germline V gives CDR1 SGHRS, CDR2 YFSETQ. Trimming cost V 1 base and J 4 bases, with 10 bases left between them. CDR3 bases: TGCGCCAGCAGCTTGTCGACTTGGGCAGATACGCAGTATTTT. Translated: CASSLSTWADTQYF.

This clonotype was observed a few times. This rearrangement joins TRBV5-1 to TRBJ2-1, with TRBD2 identical over 7 bases. CDR3 length: 16 residues. Trimming removed 3 bases from V and 0 bases from J; junction bases left unmatched: 6. Germline V lookup: CDR1 SGHRS, CDR2 YFSETQ. The CDR3 DNA reads as TGCGCCAGCAGCTCCGCTGGCGGGAGCTCCTACAATGAGCAGTTCTTC. It is translated as CASSSAGGSSYNEQFF.

In this sample, this clonotype turned up a few times. As DNA, the CDR3 is TGTGCCAGCCGTCCACGGCTAGCGGGCATCGGGGAGCTGTTTTTT. Encoded protein: CASRPRLAGIGELFF. The chain has TRBV7-2 and TRBJ2-2; 8 bases match TRBD2. V gave up 8 bases and J gave up 7 bases; unmatched junction bases: 12. CDR1 SGHTA and CDR2 FQGNSA come from the germline V gene. CDR3 length equals 15 residues.

The chain carries TRBV6-1 and TRBJ2-4, with 9 bases aligning to TRBD2. The CDR3 is 15 residues long. V lost 4 bases and J lost 3; bases outside the gene matches: 4. The germline V gene has CDR1 MNHNS and CDR2 SASEGT. The CDR3 DNA reads TGTGCCAGCAGTGTGCGGGAGGGAGACAAAAACATTCAGTACTTC. Its translation: CASSVREGDKNIQYF.

The rearrangement links TRBV28 to TRBJ2-6; 11 bases line up with TRBD1. CDR1 and CDR2 from the germline V gene are MDHEN and SYDVKM. This CDR3 is 19 amino acids long. Trimming at V came to 5 bases and at J to 3 bases, leaving 12 bases not matched to a gene. CDR3: CASSEAWTGGAYGANVLTF. The CDR3 DNA follows: TGTGCCAGCAGTGAGGCTTGGACAGGGGGCGCTTATGGGGCCAACGTCCTGACTTTC.

The chain's CDR3 is CASSQARATGELFF. The CDR3 DNA follows: TGTGCCAGCAGCCAAGCTAGGGCCACCGGGGAGCTGTTTTTT. The V and J genes are TRBV14 and TRBJ2-2; D unresolved. Germline V gene data show CDR1 as SGHDN and CDR2 as FVKESK. Trimming took off 1 base at V and 4 bases at J, with 7 bases between the two ends. The length of the CDR3 is 14 residues.

In its sample, this clonotype was seen a few times. The chain has TRBV20-1 and TRBJ1-2; D unclear. The CDR3 sequence is 14 residues long. The germline V and J ends were trimmed by 3 bases and 0 bases, with 11 bases remaining between them. Germline lookup yields CDR1 DFQATT and CDR2 SNEGSKA (reference sequence). CDR3 sequence (DNA): TGCAGTGCTAGCGCGACGGTAGCTAACTATGGCTACACCTTC. Its translation is CSASATVANYGYTF.

This chain links TRBV19 with TRBJ2-1; tentative D call: TRBD2 (5 bases). V gave up 5 bases and J gave up 8 bases, with 13 bases separating them. Germline loops: CDR1 LNHDA, CDR2 SQIVND (reference sequence). This CDR3 has 13 residues. The CDR3 is CASSALVPHEQFF. The CDR3 nucleotides read TGTGCCAGTAGTGCACTAGTTCCCCATGAGCAGTTCTTC.

This clonotype was counted a few times. The chain links TRBV16 to TRBJ2-1; D gene unclear. Germline-derived CDR1 and CDR2 are KGHSY and FQNENV. V was shortened by 5 bases and J by 6 bases, with 14 bases between the two germline ends. This CDR3 comprises 14 residues. The CDR3 DNA follows: TGTGCCAGCAGCTATCTCGTTGCGCTCAATGAGCAGTTCTTC. Translating gives CASSYLVALNEQFF.

The rearrangement joins TRBV14 to TRBJ1-2; D unclear. This CDR3 has 13 amino acids. V shed 0 bases and J shed 4 bases, with 6 bases lying between them. Germline loops: CDR1 SGHDN, CDR2 FVKESK. The CDR3 protein is CASSQDKGYGYTF. The DNA of the CDR3 is TGTGCCAGCAGCCAAGACAAGGGCTATGGCTACACCTTC.

At least ten counts were recorded for this clonotype. This sequence joins TRBV15 and TRBJ1-2; no clear D. This CDR3 has 14 amino acids. V lost 0 bases to trimming and J lost 0 bases, with 5 bases between them. Per the germline V gene, CDR1 is LNHNV and CDR2 is YYDKDF (reference sequence). In nucleotides, the CDR3 is TGTGCCACCAGCAGAGATTTGTCTAACTATGGCTACACCTTC. This translates into CATSRDLSNYGYTF.

The V and J genes are TRBV7-8 and TRBJ2-3, with D perhaps assigned TRBD1 or TRBD2 (5 bases each). V was clipped by 4 bases and J by 0 bases, with 14 bases between them. CDR3 length: 16 amino acids. CDR1 is SGHVS, CDR2 FQNEAQ, per germline. The CDR3 protein is CASSSRDGSSTDTQYF. CDR3 in DNA: TGTGCCAGCAGCTCCCGGGACGGTTCGAGCACAGATACGCAGTATTTT.

The rearrangement links TRBV28 to TRBJ2-3; D ambiguous. Per the germline V gene, CDR1 is MDHEN and CDR2 is SYDVKM. Trimming pared 2 bases from V and 0 bases from J, leaving 15 bases between. This CDR3 region has 17 residues. The DNA for the CDR3 is TGTGCCAGCAGTTTACCCCGTTGGCCGATTAGCACAGATACGCAGTATTTT. Amino acid sequence: CASSLPRWPISTDTQYF.

This clonotype was seen more than once but under ten times. The chain couples TRBV6-1 to TRBJ2-4, with 13 positions matching TRBD2. The J segment lost 0 bases and the V segment lost 4 bases, leaving 3 bases of the junction unmatched. Germline-derived CDR1 and CDR2 are MNHNS and SASEGT. The CDR3 sequence is 17 residues long. The CDR3 is CASSALAGGLAKNIQYF. CDR3 coding DNA: TGTGCCAGCAGTGCACTAGCGGGAGGGCTAGCCAAAAACATTCAGTACTTC.

The genes are TRBV28 and TRBJ1-6; a possible D gene is TRBD1 (5 bases). The germline V gene has CDR1 MDHEN and CDR2 SYDVKM. V dropped 4 bases and J dropped 4 bases, with 11 bases sitting between them. The CDR3 is 15 amino acids. The CDR3 sequence: CASSSRGDYNSPLHF. CDR3 sequence (DNA): TGTGCCAGCAGTTCAAGGGGTGATTATAATTCACCCCTCCACTTT.

This clonotype was seen a few times. J is TRBJ2-1 and V is TRBV12-3 or TRBV12-4, with 14 bases fitting TRBD2. The trim removed 5 bases at V and 7 bases at J, leaving 16 bases unmatched. The length of the CDR3 is 19 residues. CDR3 bases: TGTGCCAGCAGTCTTAAGGGACTAGCGGGAGAGACTACACGGAATGAGCAGTTCTTC. It codes for CASSLKGLAGETTRNEQFF.

The sample holds a few counts of this clonotype. In DNA form, the CDR3 reads TGCGCCAGCAGCTTGGCTACGTGGAACACTGAAGCTTTCTTT. Protein: CASSLATWNTEAFF. The chain combines TRBV5-1 with TRBJ1-1; no firm D call. Trimming took 0 bases from V and 1 from J, leaving 7 bases between them. CDR3 length equals 14 residues. Per germline, CDR1 SGHRS and CDR2 YFSETQ.

This clonotype occurred a few times. This rearrangement joins TRBV7-2 to TRBJ1-3; 7 bases map to TRBD1. Germline V gene sequence: CDR1 SGHTA, CDR2 FQGNSA. After removal of 5 bases from V and 4 bases from J, the junction contained 8 bases not matched to a gene. The length of the CDR3 is 15 residues. CDR3 protein: CASSLETGSGNTIYF. As DNA, the CDR3 is TGTGCCAGCAGCCTCGAGACAGGGTCGGGAAACACCATATATTTT.

V gene TRBV4-2 combines with J gene TRBJ2-2; no clear D gene. Germline V CDR1 and CDR2: LGHNA, YNFKEQ. This CDR3 has 14 residues. Trimming took 3 bases from V and 3 from J, leaving 8 bases between them. In DNA form, the CDR3 reads TGTGCCAGCAGCCATGGGCAGGACACCGGGGAGCTGTTTTTT. Amino acids: CASSHGQDTGELFF.

This clonotype has just a few counts. The chain recombines TRBV24-1 with TRBJ2-5; 9 bases line up with TRBD1. V lost 4 bases to trimming and J lost 4 bases; unmatched junction nucleotides: 6. The CDR3 has 15 residues. Germline CDR1 KGHDR, CDR2 SFDVKD. CDR3 coding DNA: TGTGCCACCAGTGACCGGGACAGGGCAGCAGAGACCCAGTACTTC. It encodes CATSDRDRAAETQYF.